These 18 T cell receptor beta chains came from one sample sequenced in a study of blood T cells in healthy people across ages. The use of a sample-barcoded 5' primer and a J-beta primer mix characterized a second PCR of roughly 7 to 11 cycles. TCRdb re-called the 5' RACE reads with MiXCR, one entry per CDR3 protein. The sample lists approximately 850,000 distinct CDR3 sequences; around 43% were seen once. The sequenced material came from blood. The receptors were sampled from a man in his 60s in good health.

A few counts support this clonotype. The chain carries TRBV14 and TRBJ2-7; 11 nucleotides line up with TRBD1. V was clipped by 1 base and J by 4 bases; unmatched bases: 3. The germline V gene has CDR1 SGHDN and CDR2 FVKESK. CDR3 size: 15 residues. The CDR3 is CASSQGTGGWYEQYF. The CDR3 region has the DNA TGTGCCAGCAGCCAAGGGACAGGGGGCTGGTACGAGCAGTACTTC.

The chain uses TRBV21-1 and TRBJ1-6. TRBV21-1 is termed a pseudogene. This CDR3 is 19 amino acids long. The CDR3 DNA follows: TGTGCCAGCAGCAAAATTCCTCCTAGTCCGGGACAGAATAATTCACCCCTCCACTTT. Translated, it gives CASSKIPPSPGQNNSPLHF.

To note about this clonotype: A much larger clone lies one base from this, so it may be a read error. The rearrangement joins TRBV5-1 to TRBJ2-7; TRBD1 or TRBD2 may be the D gene (5 bases each). Trimming pared 0 bases from V and 5 bases from J, leaving 18 bases between. Germline assignment: CDR1 SGHRS and CDR2 YFSETQ. The length of the CDR3 is 16 residues. CDR3 DNA sequence: TGCGCCAGCAGCTTGGGCCCCGGGACGGAAGCCCACGAGCAGTACTTC. As protein: CASSLGPGTEAHEQYF. The full variable domain, rest sourced from reference TRBV5-1 and TRBJ2-7, is KAGVTQTPRYLIKTRGQQVTLSCSPISGHRSVSWYQQTPGQGLQFLFEYFSETQRNKGNFPGRFSGRQFSNSRSEMNVSTLELGDSALYLCASSLGPGTEAHEQYFGPGTRLTVT.

J is TRBJ2-3 and V is TRBV12-3 or TRBV12-4, with 8 positions matching TRBD1. The junction had 6 bases not matched to a gene; V was cut back by 2 bases and J by 11 bases. The CDR3 contains 13 residues. The CDR3 spells CASSLNGQGRQYF. DNA of the CDR3: TGTGCCAGCAGTTTAAACGGACAGGGAAGGCAGTATTTT.

The CDR3 sequence is CASSVLTGRNEQFF. CDR3 nucleotide sequence: TGTGCCAGCAGCGTTTTGACAGGAAGAAATGAGCAGTTCTTC. This chain links TRBV9 with TRBJ2-1; perhaps TRBD1 as D (6 bases). CDR1 and CDR2 (germline): SGDLS, YYNGEE. The V and J ends lost 2 bases and 7 bases respectively, with 13 bases between them. The CDR3 totals 14 residues.

The rearrangement links TRBV11-2 to TRBJ2-1, with D perhaps TRBD2 (5 bases). CDR3 length: 16 residues. The ends were cut back, 5 bases at V and 1 base at J, with 15 bases in the middle. The germline gives CDR1 SGHAT, CDR2 FQNNGV. The CDR3 sequence is CASSRGRGVSYNEQFF. CDR3 nucleotide sequence: TGTGCCAGCAGCCGCGGGCGTGGGGTGTCCTACAATGAGCAGTTCTTC.

The chain recombines TRBV12-3 or TRBV12-4 with TRBJ2-5; D is uncertain. The CDR3 is 14 residues long. V was shortened by 3 bases and J by 4 bases, with 12 bases between the two germline ends. CDR3 in DNA: TGTGCCAGCAGTTTCGGGCTAGGCGGAGAGACCCAGTACTTC. Amino acid sequence: CASSFGLGGETQYF.

This clonotype was detected a few times. It may be a read error: a sequence one base away is much more abundant. The CDR3 here is CATSRALAGVNEQYF. In DNA form, the CDR3 reads TGTGCCACCAGCAGAGCCTTAGCCGGAGTTAATGAGCAGTACTTC. V usage is TRBV15 and J usage is TRBJ2-5; D uncertain. This CDR3 spans 15 amino acids. V shed 1 base and J shed 11 bases, with 20 bases lying between them. CDR1 is LNHNV and CDR2 is YYDKDF in the germline V gene (reference sequence).

This CDR3 reads CAIGPGTSGATGELFF. The CDR3 DNA reads as TGTGCCATCGGACCCGGGACTAGCGGGGCCACCGGGGAGCTGTTTTTT. The chain couples TRBV10-3 to TRBJ2-2; TRBD2 matches at 13 bases. The germline gives CDR1 ENHRY, CDR2 SYGVKD. The CDR3 has 16 amino acids. Losses at the gene ends were 8 bases for V and 4 bases for J; bases not matched to a gene: 7.

The chain combines TRBV6-6 with TRBJ2-7; D is unresolved. The germline V gene encodes CDR1 MNHNY and CDR2 SVGAGI (reference sequence). The V end lost 2 bases, the J end lost 1 base, and 12 bases lay between the germline ends. The CDR3 runs 15 residues. The CDR3 coding sequence is TGTGCCAGCAGTTACCAGGCTTTGAGTTCCTACGAGCAGTACTTC. Translated: CASSYQALSSYEQYF.

This clonotype was seen repeatedly, ten times or more. The V call is TRBV28, the J call TRBJ1-2, with 7 bases matching TRBD1. This CDR3 comprises 14 residues. Germline CDR1 is MDHEN and CDR2 is SYDVKM. J was trimmed by 3 bases and V by 6 bases; bases with no gene match: 7. The CDR3 DNA follows: TGTGCCAGCAGGAGACAGGGCTTAGACTATGGCTACACCTTC. It specifies CASRRQGLDYGYTF.

This sequence joins TRBV5-1 and TRBJ1-1, with D maybe TRBD1 (5 bases). Germline V gene lookup returns CDR1 SGHRS and CDR2 YFSETQ. The ends were cut back, 5 bases at V and 1 base at J, with 12 bases in the middle. This CDR3 is built from 14 residues. As DNA, the CDR3 is TGCGCCAGCAGATCCAGGGAAGCGAACACTGAAGCTTTCTTT. It codes for CASRSREANTEAFF.

The genes are TRBV5-1 and TRBJ2-6; D unclear. V lost 0 bases and J 4 bases, leaving 17 bases between the germline ends. The CDR3 spans 18 residues. Per germline, CDR1 SGHRS and CDR2 YFSETQ. The CDR3 DNA sequence: TGCGCCAGCAGCTTGGAAGCGCAGGTTTCTTCCGGGGCCAACGTCCTGACTTTC. Encoded protein: CASSLEAQVSSGANVLTF.

The V and J genes are TRBV5-5 and TRBJ1-5; 8 positions match TRBD1. The CDR3 runs 15 residues. The ends lost 3 bases at V and 8 bases at J; junction bases unmatched: 10. The germline gives CDR1 SGHKS, CDR2 YYEKEE (reference sequence). This chain's CDR3 is CASSSRTGYMEPQHF. CDR3 DNA: TGTGCCAGCAGCTCACGGACAGGGTATATGGAGCCCCAGCATTTT.

The chain is built from TRBV7-2 and TRBJ2-2, with D tentatively TRBD1 (5 bases). The V end was cut by 5 bases, the J end by 8 bases, with 15 bases between. This CDR3 region has 14 residues. Germline CDR1 SGHTA, CDR2 FQGNSA. The CDR3, as DNA: TGTGCCAGCAGCGCCCTCCTAGGGGCGGGGGAGCTGTTTTTT. Its translation: CASSALLGAGELFF.

J is TRBJ2-1 and V is TRBV18, with 8 bases fitting TRBD2. The CDR3 totals 16 residues. Germline trimming cut 3 bases from V and 5 bases from J; bases unmatched to any gene: 9. Germline CDR1 KGHSH, CDR2 LQKENI. The CDR3 loop is CASSPAGTRSDNEQFF. Written as DNA, the CDR3 is TGTGCCAGCTCACCGGCCGGGACTAGGAGCGACAATGAGCAGTTCTTC.

The chain joins TRBV12-3 or TRBV12-4 to TRBJ1-1; tentatively, D is TRBD1 (6 bases). Trimming removed 6 bases from V and 6 bases from J, with 17 bases in between. The CDR3 extends over 14 amino acids. CDR3: CASREPGGAAEAFF. In DNA form, the CDR3 reads TGTGCCAGCAGGGAACCGGGGGGCGCGGCTGAAGCTTTCTTT.

This chain links TRBV5-1 with TRBJ2-3, with 10 bases aligning to TRBD2. CDR3 length: 15 residues. Germline loops: CDR1 SGHRS, CDR2 YFSETQ. After removal of 3 bases from V and 6 bases from J, the junction contained 7 bases not matched to a gene. CDR3 nucleotide sequence: TGCGCCAGCAGCTCGACCGGGACTAGCGCCGATACGCAGTATTTT. It yields the protein CASSSTGTSADTQYF. The variable domain in full, with the rest retrieved from reference TRBV5-1 and TRBJ2-3, is KAGVTQTPRYLIKTRGQQVTLSCSPISGHRSVSWYQQTPGQGLQFLFEYFSETQRNKGNFPGRFSGRQFSNSRSEMNVSTLELGDSALYLCASSSTGTSADTQYFGPGTRLTVL.